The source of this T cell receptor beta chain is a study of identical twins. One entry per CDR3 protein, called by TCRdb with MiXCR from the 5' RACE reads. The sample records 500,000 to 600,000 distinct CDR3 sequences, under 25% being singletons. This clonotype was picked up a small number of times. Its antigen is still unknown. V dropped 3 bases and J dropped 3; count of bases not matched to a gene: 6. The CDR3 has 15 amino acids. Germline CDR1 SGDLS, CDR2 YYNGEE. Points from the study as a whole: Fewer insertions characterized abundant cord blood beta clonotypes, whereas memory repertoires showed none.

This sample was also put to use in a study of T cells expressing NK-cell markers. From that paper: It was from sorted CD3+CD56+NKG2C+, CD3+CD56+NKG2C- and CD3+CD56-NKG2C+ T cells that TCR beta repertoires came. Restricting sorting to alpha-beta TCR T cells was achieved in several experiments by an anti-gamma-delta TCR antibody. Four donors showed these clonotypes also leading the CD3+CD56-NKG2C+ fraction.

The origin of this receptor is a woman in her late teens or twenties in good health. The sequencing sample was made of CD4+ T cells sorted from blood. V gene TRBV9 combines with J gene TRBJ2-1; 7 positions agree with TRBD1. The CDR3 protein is CASSALGTDYNEQFF. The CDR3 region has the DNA TGTGCCAGCAGCGCGCTAGGGACAGACTACAATGAGCAGTTCTTC.